These T cell receptor beta chains were read from a single sample in a study of blood T cell repertoires in COVID-19. The method was immunoSEQ multiplex PCR; TCRdb's version includes in-frame clones alone and lacks a portion of them. The sample has roughly 95,000 clones, 84% seen once. Sequencing was performed on peripheral blood. The receptors were sampled from a human donor in a cohort sampled during active COVID-19. Both conserved end residues are part of each CDR3. Rows give clone size only sometimes, using once, few, many, or a class for an expanded clone.

J gene: TRBJ1-1; clone size: .; CDR3 length: 13; V gene: TRBV6-4; CDR3 protein: CASSAQGSQLAFF
J gene: TRBJ1-2; clone size: .; CDR3 length: 13; V gene: TRBV29-1; CDR3 protein: CSVERWAGEGYTF
J gene: TRBJ1-4; clone size: .; CDR3 length: 15; V gene: TRBV10-3; CDR3 protein: CAISEGTGANEKLFF
J gene: TRBJ1-4; clone size: .; CDR3 length: 14; V gene: TRBV19; CDR3 protein: CASSRQETNEKLFF
J gene: TRBJ1-1; clone size: .; CDR3 length: 15; V gene: TRBV27; CDR3 protein: CASSRPIAGGTEAFF
J gene: TRBJ1-1; clone size: .; CDR3 length: 15; V gene: TRBV5-1; CDR3 protein: CASSLFEGGDTEAFF
J gene: TRBJ2-2; clone size: .; CDR3 length: 16; V gene: TRBV20-1; CDR3 protein: CSASNRDRGSTGELFF
J gene: TRBJ2-7; clone size: .; CDR3 length: 17; V gene: TRBV18; CDR3 protein: CASSPLAGGESSYEQYF
J gene: TRBJ1-4; clone size: .; CDR3 length: 15; V gene: TRBV19; CDR3 protein: CASSPQGATNEKLFF
J gene: TRBJ2-2; clone size: .; CDR3 length: 13; V gene: TRBV12-3/TRBV12-4; CDR3 protein: CASALTGAPPLFF
J gene: TRBJ2-2; clone size: .; CDR3 length: 17; V gene: TRBV4-1; CDR3 protein: CASSQGAGGSNTGELFF
J gene: TRBJ1-2; clone size: .; CDR3 length: 12; V gene: TRBV10-1; CDR3 protein: CASSGAGDGYTF
J gene: TRBJ2-1; clone size: .; CDR3 length: 17; V gene: TRBV5-1; CDR3 protein: CASSPGTSGGVYNEQFF
J gene: TRBJ2-1; clone size: few; CDR3 length: 14; V gene: TRBV6-5; CDR3 protein: CASSFSTSGNEQFF
J gene: TRBJ2-3; clone size: few; CDR3 length: 17; V gene: TRBV15; CDR3 protein: CATSRDRPTRGADTQYF
J gene: TRBJ2-1; clone size: .; CDR3 length: 17; V gene: TRBV5-1; CDR3 protein: CASSLARDFLKYNEQFF
J gene: TRBJ1-1; clone size: .; CDR3 length: 14; V gene: TRBV5-5; CDR3 protein: CASSLVGGGTEAFF
J gene: TRBJ2-2; clone size: .; CDR3 length: 15; V gene: TRBV5-6; CDR3 protein: CASSSVSGATGELFF
J gene: TRBJ1-1; clone size: .; CDR3 length: 14; V gene: TRBV6-5; CDR3 protein: CASSYPDGGTEAFF
J gene: TRBJ1-1; clone size: .; CDR3 length: 16; V gene: TRBV28; CDR3 protein: CASTPRGRGANTEAFF
J gene: TRBJ2-3; clone size: .; CDR3 length: 17; V gene: TRBV9; CDR3 protein: CASSETGRDLGTDTQYF
J gene: TRBJ2-5; clone size: .; CDR3 length: 16; V gene: TRBV5-1; CDR3 protein: CASSLQPGQGRETQYF
J gene: TRBJ2-5; clone size: once; CDR3 length: 16; V gene: TRBV18; CDR3 protein: CASSPTGPDRMKTQYF
J gene: TRBJ2-3; clone size: .; CDR3 length: 14; V gene: TRBV15; CDR3 protein: CATSRDDRRDTQYF
J gene: TRBJ2-7; clone size: few; CDR3 length: 13; V gene: TRBV25-1; CDR3 protein: CASGGGSLYEQYF
J gene: TRBJ1-1; clone size: .; CDR3 length: 16; V gene: TRBV18; CDR3 protein: CASSRNGGVAGTEAFF
J gene: TRBJ1-4; clone size: .; CDR3 length: 15; V gene: TRBV25-1; CDR3 protein: CASSDPGGSNEKLFF
J gene: TRBJ2-7; clone size: .; CDR3 length: 13; V gene: TRBV18; CDR3 protein: CASSLGTAGGVYF
J gene: TRBJ2-7; clone size: .; CDR3 length: 13; V gene: TRBV19; CDR3 protein: CASSMATGYQQYF
J gene: TRBJ2-4; clone size: .; CDR3 length: 20; V gene: TRBV6-2/TRBV6-3; CDR3 protein: CASSESLAGAFKVAKNIQYF
J gene: TRBJ1-1; clone size: .; CDR3 length: 15; V gene: TRBV5-1; CDR3 protein: CASSLEVGAGTEAFF
J gene: TRBJ2-4; clone size: .; CDR3 length: 15; V gene: TRBV4-1; CDR3 protein: CASSQGTGVENIQYF
J gene: TRBJ2-2; clone size: .; CDR3 length: 17; V gene: TRBV7-3; CDR3 protein: CASSLRTSAANTGELFF
J gene: TRBJ2-3; clone size: few; CDR3 length: 15; V gene: TRBV9; CDR3 protein: CASSVTGTSTDTQYF
J gene: TRBJ2-5; clone size: .; CDR3 length: 14; V gene: TRBV5-1; CDR3 protein: CASSSTVAVETQYF
J gene: TRBJ2-1; clone size: .; CDR3 length: 15; V gene: TRBV24-1; CDR3 protein: CATSAGSGGYNEQFF
J gene: TRBJ2-5; clone size: .; CDR3 length: 14; V gene: TRBV29-1; CDR3 protein: CSVDSGRWVETQYF
J gene: TRBJ1-2; clone size: once; CDR3 length: 14; V gene: TRBV7-2; CDR3 protein: CASSFLPTAYGYTF
J gene: TRBJ1-1; clone size: .; CDR3 length: 15; V gene: TRBV24-1; CDR3 protein: CATSDPGSGPGKAFF
J gene: TRBJ2-5; clone size: .; CDR3 length: 16; V gene: TRBV15; CDR3 protein: CATSRDRAGARETQYF
J gene: TRBJ2-3; clone size: .; CDR3 length: 14; V gene: TRBV28; CDR3 protein: CASSPRTSTDTQYF
J gene: TRBJ2-3; clone size: .; CDR3 length: 17; V gene: TRBV6-1; CDR3 protein: CASSDGWSGPSTDTQYF
J gene: TRBJ1-1; clone size: .; CDR3 length: 17; V gene: TRBV24-1; CDR3 protein: CATSDDRPKFMNTEAFF
J gene: TRBJ2-2; clone size: .; CDR3 length: 21; V gene: TRBV28; CDR3 protein: CASSQQDRDLGRIANTGELFF
J gene: TRBJ1-2; clone size: .; CDR3 length: 16; V gene: TRBV28; CDR3 protein: CASRPGHTALSGGYTF
J gene: TRBJ2-7; clone size: .; CDR3 length: 13; V gene: TRBV6-5; CDR3 protein: CASRGSGTSGGEF
J gene: TRBJ2-1; clone size: .; CDR3 length: 11; V gene: TRBV28; CDR3 protein: CASSLWTSFFF
J gene: TRBJ2-5; clone size: .; CDR3 length: 17; V gene: TRBV7-8; CDR3 protein: CASSPTSGAKYGETQYF
J gene: TRBJ1-5; clone size: .; CDR3 length: 15; V gene: TRBV9; CDR3 protein: CASSPSGGYNQPQHF
J gene: TRBJ2-7; clone size: .; CDR3 length: 13; V gene: TRBV7-2; CDR3 protein: CASSLATNNSPYF
J gene: TRBJ2-1; clone size: once; CDR3 length: 14; V gene: TRBV6-6; CDR3 protein: CASSSDRGEDEQFF
J gene: TRBJ1-1; clone size: .; CDR3 length: 14; V gene: TRBV27; CDR3 protein: CASSFLDRNTEAFF
J gene: TRBJ1-1; clone size: .; CDR3 length: 15; V gene: TRBV6-5; CDR3 protein: CASSYSEGLKNDAFF
J gene: TRBJ1-1; clone size: .; CDR3 length: 12; V gene: TRBV28; CDR3 protein: CASSLTATEAFF
J gene: TRBJ2-1; clone size: .; CDR3 length: 16; V gene: TRBV7-9; CDR3 protein: CASSLGTGGLINEQFF
J gene: TRBJ2-5; clone size: .; CDR3 length: 17; V gene: TRBV7-9; CDR3 protein: CASSLAGLAGAQETQYF
J gene: TRBJ2-2; clone size: .; CDR3 length: 17; V gene: TRBV11-2; CDR3 protein: CASRQRGAAGGTGELFF
J gene: TRBJ2-3; clone size: .; CDR3 length: 14; V gene: TRBV13; CDR3 protein: CASSLGGATDTQYF
J gene: TRBJ2-2; clone size: .; CDR3 length: 16; V gene: TRBV5-6; CDR3 protein: CASSYRTSGGTGELFF
J gene: TRBJ2-7; clone size: .; CDR3 length: 15; V gene: TRBV7-8; CDR3 protein: CASSLGLAGDYEQYF